The 5 T cell receptor beta chains in this list originate from one sample, sequenced in a study of vaccination and CD4 T cells after COVID-19. Treatment described: roughly ten-day PBMC culture with coronavirus spike peptide pools or control peptides (ViraFEST assay). Cultured CD4+ T cell DNA was sequenced using the Oncomine TCR Beta short-read assay. TCRdb reprocessed the PCR reads with MiXCR, giving one entry per CDR3 protein. The data contain 9,500 to 14,000 distinct CDR3 sequences, about two fifths of them singletons. These TCRs are of unknown antigen specificity. The sequenced sample was CD4+ T cells from blood, cultured in vitro. These receptors all stem from a human donor who had recovered from COVID-19.

The V gene is TRBV7-2, the J gene TRBJ2-1; 8 bases are shared with TRBD2. V lost 5 bases, J lost 1 base, and 10 bases stayed unmatched. Germline V gives CDR1 SGHTA, CDR2 FQGNSA. The CDR3 spans 17 residues. CDR3 in amino acids: CASSRVRGGGSYNEQFF. The CDR3 DNA sequence: TGTGCCAGCAGCCGAGTGAGAGGCGGGGGGTCCTACAATGAGCAGTTCTTC.

The rearrangement joins TRBV19 to TRBJ1-5; D is perhaps TRBD1 (6 bases). CDR1 LNHDA and CDR2 SQIVND come from the germline V gene (reference sequence). The CDR3 extends over 16 amino acids. The V end lost 7 bases, the J end lost 6 bases, and 22 bases lay between the germline ends. CDR3 DNA: TGTGCCAGTAATATGGTTACCGGGACATTAGGTCAGCCCCAGCATTTT. It encodes CASNMVTGTLGQPQHF.

V gene TRBV10-3 combines with J gene TRBJ2-5, with D possibly TRBD1 on 5 matching bases. Trimming stripped 4 bases from V and 1 base from J, with 16 bases between. Germline CDR1 and CDR2: ENHRY and SYGVKD. This CDR3 region has 16 residues. The DNA for the CDR3 is TGTGCCATCAGTGGGGGCGTGGGCAGCATCCAAGAGACCCAGTACTTC. It translates to CAISGGVGSIQETQYF.

This chain links TRBV15 with TRBJ2-7, with 11 bases aligning to TRBD1. Trimming took 2 bases from V and 2 from J; bases not matched to a gene: 5. Germline assignment: CDR1 LNHNV and CDR2 YYDKDF (reference sequence). This CDR3 region has 16 residues. The CDR3 reads CATSRTGQGATYEQYF. The DNA for the CDR3 is TGTGCCACCAGCAGAACCGGACAGGGGGCAACCTACGAGCAGTACTTC.

The chain carries TRBV7-9 and TRBJ1-1; D is possibly TRBD1 (5 bases). The CDR3 runs 14 residues. Trimming left V 7 bases short and J 4 bases short, with 16 bases between. CDR1 is SEHNR and CDR2 is FQNEAQ in the germline V gene (reference sequence). CDR3 sequence reads: CASIQQGEGTEAFF. CDR3 in DNA: TGTGCCAGCATCCAACAAGGGGAGGGCACTGAAGCTTTCTTT.